The clone carrying this T cell receptor (beta chain) has ten or more counts. The record originates from a study of T cells in Graves' hyperthyroidism and ophthalmopathy. V was clipped by 1 base and J by 6 bases, with 13 bases between them. The CDR3 has 14 residues. Germline assignment: CDR1 SEHNR and CDR2 FQNEAQ (reference sequence). Diagnosis of hyperthyroidism was new in patients aged 18 to 65, and its duration was under 2 months. Orbital computed tomography, thyroid ultrasound, serum thyroxine and TRAb, and clinical symptoms together informed the diagnoses. Fresh peripheral blood, roughly 9.8 ml of it, supplied the PBMCs. Authors of the study amplified TCR beta CDR3 regions from RNA transcripts. First-round RT-PCR of the TCR CDR3 relied on the HTBI primer set. TCRdb itself ran the multiplex PCR reads through MiXCR, one entry per CDR3 protein. The sample contains approximately 870,000 distinct CDR3 sequences, roughly 40% of which appear only once.

The specimen sequenced was blood. The receptor comes from a man aged 18 to 35 with Graves' hyperthyroidism. The genes are TRBV7-9 and TRBJ2-7; D is possibly TRBD1 or TRBD2 (5 bases each). CDR3 residues: CASSLEGPHGEQYF. The CDR3 region has the DNA TGTGCCAGCAGCTTAGAGGGACCCCACGGCGAGCAGTACTTC. The entire variable domain, with the rest obtained from reference TRBV7-9 and TRBJ2-7, is as follows: DTGVSQNPRHKITKRGQNVTFRCDPISEHNRLYWYRQTLGQGPEFLTYFQNEAQLEKSRLLSDRFSAERPKGSFSTLEIQRTEQGDSAMYLCASSLEGPHGEQYFGPGTRLTVT.